These 18 T cell receptor beta chains share one sample of origin, sequenced in a study of blood T cells in healthy people across ages. A second roughly 6 to 12 cycle PCR used barcoded and J-beta primers. TCRdb re-analysed the 5' RACE reads in MiXCR, keeping a single row per CDR3 protein. The table has fewer than 600,000 distinct CDR3 sequences, 27% seen once. This same sample was also taken into another study, of T cells of mothers and their children.

Sequences were obtained from blood. The receptors shown here come from a boy younger than 10 in good health.

The chain uses TRBV4-3 and TRBJ2-5, with 11 bases aligning to TRBD2. Germline assignment: CDR1 LGHNA and CDR2 YSLEER. The CDR3 length is 17 residues. The J segment lost 4 bases and the V segment lost 0 bases, leaving 7 bases of the junction unmatched. CDR3 nucleotides: TGCGCCAGCAGCCAAGATCCGACTAGCGGGATGGTAGAGACCCAGTACTTC. Amino acids: CASSQDPTSGMVETQYF.

This clonotype was seen a few times. This chain joins TRBV5-1 and TRBJ2-1; D is unclear. V lost 1 base and J 4 bases, leaving 15 bases between the germline ends. The CDR3 covers 16 residues. Per germline, CDR1 SGHRS and CDR2 YFSETQ. CDR3 nucleotide sequence: TGCGCCAGCAGCTTGACACCAGTACCTAGATACAATGAGCAGTTCTTC. This encodes CASSLTPVPRYNEQFF.

The chain combines TRBV29-1 with TRBJ2-2; 10 nucleotides agree with TRBD1. CDR3 length equals 18 residues. Germline V gene sequence: CDR1 SQVTM, CDR2 ANQGSEA. V trimming: 0 bases; J trimming: 9 bases; junction bases outside the gene matches: 16. CDR3 sequence (DNA): TGCAGCGTTGAAGATCGATCGGCGACAGGGGGCGCAGTCCGGGAGCTGTTTTTT. It is translated as CSVEDRSATGGAVRELFF.

In this sample, this clonotype turned up a few times. The V gene is TRBV7-9, the J gene TRBJ2-4; 12 bases agree with TRBD1. The CDR3 loop spans 18 amino acids. Germline loops: CDR1 SEHNR, CDR2 FQNEAQ (reference sequence). Trimming took 4 bases from V and 1 from J; bases not matched to a gene: 8. CDR3 sequence reads: CASSYPGTGGAAKNIQYF. The CDR3 DNA follows: TGTGCCAGCAGCTACCCCGGGACAGGGGGCGCGGCCAAAAACATTCAGTACTTC. Supplemented by reference TRBV7-9 and TRBJ2-4, the full variable domain reads DTGVSQNPRHKITKRGQNVTFRCDPISEHNRLYWYRQTLGQGPEFLTYFQNEAQLEKSRLLSDRFSAERPKGSFSTLEIQRTEQGDSAMYLCASSYPGTGGAAKNIQYFGAGTRLSVL.

This clonotype was counted once. The genes are TRBV7-9 and TRBJ1-1; TRBD1 agrees at 12 bases. This CDR3 is 15 amino acids long. Germline values: CDR1 SEHNR, CDR2 FQNEAQ (reference sequence). J was trimmed by 8 bases and V by 0 bases; bases with no gene match: 4. CDR3 in DNA: TGTGCCAGCAGCTTAGCCGGGACAGGGGGCAGGGAAGCTTTCTTT. Its translation: CASSLAGTGGREAFF.

Here the CDR3 reads CATSDRGITDTQYF. Here the CDR3 DNA reads TGTGCCACCAGTGATCGGGGAATCACAGATACGCAGTATTTT. The J gene is TRBJ2-3, the V gene TRBV24-1; TRBD2 might be the D (5 bases). This CDR3 comprises 14 residues. Between the trimmed V and J ends, which lost 3 bases and 2 bases, there was a span of 8 bases. The germline gives CDR1 KGHDR, CDR2 SFDVKD.

This clonotype was detected a few times. The chain carries TRBV20-1 and TRBJ2-5; D tentatively fits TRBD1 or TRBD2 (5 bases each). The length of the CDR3 is 15 residues. Trimming stripped 3 bases from V and 3 bases from J, with 17 bases between. Germline lookup yields CDR1 DFQATT and CDR2 SNEGSKA (reference sequence). The CDR3 DNA reads TGCAGTGCTAGTGGGCCTCGAGGGGTGGAAGAGACCCAGTACTTC. Encoded protein: CSASGPRGVEETQYF.

This clonotype has only a few counts. The rearrangement uses TRBV29-1 and TRBJ2-7, with 9 bases aligning to TRBD2. V shed 1 base and J 2 bases; nucleotides not matched to a gene: 6. CDR1 is SQVTM, CDR2 ANQGSEA, per germline. The CDR3 length is 15 residues. CDR3 in DNA: TGCAGCGTTGAAGCGGATAGCGGGGGAACCTACGAGCAGTACTTC. Translation gives CSVEADSGGTYEQYF.

This clonotype was recorded once. The chain joins TRBV3-1 to TRBJ2-7; tentative D call: TRBD2 (6 bases). The CDR3 has 14 residues. V was cut by 1 base and J by 3 bases, with 10 bases left in between. Germline CDR1 reads LGHDT; CDR2 reads YNNKEL (reference sequence). DNA for the CDR3: TGTGCCAGCAGCCAAGGGACTAACAACTACGAGCAGTACTTC. It specifies CASSQGTNNYEQYF.

This clonotype has more than one count but fewer than ten. The chain combines TRBV27 with TRBJ1-6, with D possibly TRBD1 on 6 matching bases. The CDR3 covers 14 residues. The germline V gene encodes CDR1 MNHEY and CDR2 SMNVEV (reference sequence). V was cut by 4 bases and J by 6 bases, with 10 bases left in between. The CDR3 here is CASSYGTLNSPLHF. CDR3 nucleotide sequence: TGTGCCAGCAGTTATGGGACACTTAATTCACCCCTCCACTTT.

This clonotype was seen only once. J is TRBJ1-2 and V is TRBV5-1, with 9 bases identical to TRBD1. This CDR3 contains 16 residues. Losses at the gene ends were 2 bases for V and 6 bases for J; bases not matched to a gene: 11. Looked up from germline, CDR1 is SGHRS and CDR2 is YFSETQ. CDR3 nucleotides: TGCGCCAGCAGCTTTGGCACTACCGGGACAGGGAATGGCTACACCTTC. It is translated as CASSFGTTGTGNGYTF.

V is TRBV12-3 or TRBV12-4 and J is TRBJ2-2; D gene unclear. The CDR3 extends over 14 amino acids. V was pared by 5 bases and J by 4 bases, with 11 bases between. CDR3 DNA sequence: TGTGCCAGCAGTCCCCCCCTCGGCACCGGGGAGCTGTTTTTT. This encodes CASSPPLGTGELFF.

In its sample, this clonotype was seen once. This chain links TRBV6-1 with TRBJ2-2, with 7 bases identical to TRBD2. Per germline, CDR1 MNHNS and CDR2 SASEGT. The V gene end was trimmed by 5 bases and the J gene end by 4 bases; junction bases not matched to a gene: 7. CDR3 length equals 15 residues. In DNA, the CDR3 is TGTGCCAGCAGTATGCGGGAGAGCGGCACCGGGGAGCTGTTTTTT. It yields the protein CASSMRESGTGELFF.

The V and J genes are TRBV15 and TRBJ2-7; D is ambiguous. CDR1 is LNHNV, CDR2 YYDKDF, per germline (reference sequence). The CDR3 runs 15 residues. The V and J ends lost 0 bases and 0 bases respectively, with 9 bases between them. CDR3: CATSRDLTHSYEQYF. DNA for the CDR3: TGTGCCACCAGCAGAGATCTAACGCACTCCTACGAGCAGTACTTC. Combining the CDR3 with reference TRBV15 and TRBJ2-7 gives the whole variable domain DAMVIQNPRYQVTQFGKPVTLSCSQTLNHNVMYWYQQKSSQAPKLLFHYYDKDFNNEADTPDNFQSRRPNTSFCFLDIRSPGLGDTAMYLCATSRDLTHSYEQYFGPGTRLTVT.

This chain connects TRBV9 to TRBJ1-3; D uncertain. V was clipped by 0 bases and J by 4 bases, with 2 bases between them. There are 12 residues in the CDR3. Germline CDR1 and CDR2: SGDLS and YYNGEE. CDR3 sequence reads: CASSVGGNTIYF. CDR3 DNA sequence: TGTGCCAGCAGCGTAGGGGGAAACACCATATATTTT.

This clonotype has a handful of counts. This sequence joins TRBV5-7 and TRBJ2-2, with TRBD2 matching 7 bases. TRBV5-7 carries the ORF label, with uncertain function. J was trimmed by 5 bases and V by 1 base; bases with no gene match: 11. This CDR3 is built from 17 residues. In nucleotides, the CDR3 is TGTGCCAGCAGCTTGACTAGCGAAGTCATGAGGACCGGGGAGCTGTTTTTT. This encodes CASSLTSEVMRTGELFF.

This clonotype was observed a handful of times. The chain uses TRBV20-1 and TRBJ1-2, with 9 bases aligning to TRBD1. This CDR3 contains 18 residues. Germline-derived CDR1 and CDR2 are DFQATT and SNEGSKA (reference sequence). The junction had 15 bases not matched to a gene; V was cut back by 0 bases and J by 4 bases. The CDR3 loop is CSARDSPNRDRDFYGYTF. For the CDR3, the DNA is TGCAGTGCTAGAGACAGCCCGAATCGGGACAGGGACTTCTATGGCTACACCTTC.

The chain employs TRBV10-3 and TRBJ2-5; 7 bases align to TRBD2. Germline CDR1 and CDR2: ENHRY and SYGVKD. The length of the CDR3 is 18 residues. Trimming at V came to 6 bases and at J to 5 bases, leaving 21 bases not matched to a gene. The CDR3: CAISDAGKPHGAGETQYF. CDR3 nucleotides: TGTGCCATCAGCGACGCGGGGAAACCCCACGGAGCGGGGGAGACCCAGTACTTC.